One and the same sample provided the 32 T cell receptor beta chains below, sequenced in a study of Tregs in tolerant kidney transplant recipients. Clones were read by immunoSEQ multiplex PCR, and TCRdb kept only the in-frame ones, dropping some. Here the sample spans around 230,000 clones, about 80% being singletons. The sequenced sample consisted of CD4+ T cells from blood. The receptors stem from a human donor in good health.

The chain is built from TRBV7-6 and TRBJ2-5; D is possibly TRBD1 (5 bases). V lost 5 bases and J 4 bases, leaving 14 bases between the germline ends. CDR3 length: 14 residues. Germline V gives CDR1 SGHVS, CDR2 FNYEAQ. DNA of the CDR3: TGTGCCAGCAGCCGAAGGGGTTTCGGAGAGACCCAGTACTTC. Protein: CASSRRGFGETQYF. The full variable domain, in which reference TRBV7-6 and TRBJ2-5 provide the parts outside the CDR3, is GAGVSQSPRYKVTKRGQDVALRCDPISGHVSLYWYRQALGQGPEFLTYFNYEAQQDKSGLPNDRFSAERPEGSISTLTIQRTEQRDSAMYRCASSRRGFGETQYFGPGTRLLVL.

The V gene is TRBV5-1, the J gene TRBJ2-7, with a possible D match to TRBD1 (6 bases). The length of the CDR3 is 14 residues. The V end lost 4 bases, the J end lost 2 bases, and 13 bases lay between the germline ends. From germline, CDR1 is SGHRS and CDR2 YFSETQ. The CDR3 DNA reads as TGCGCCAGCAGCGAGACAGGTAATACCTACGAGCAGTACTTC. The encoded protein is CASSETGNTYEQYF.

V is TRBV19 and J is TRBJ1-3; D call uncertain. V gave up 1 base and J gave up 0 bases, with 7 bases separating them. Germline V gene sequence: CDR1 LNHDA, CDR2 SQIVND (reference sequence). The CDR3 is made up of 15 amino acids. In nucleotides, the CDR3 is TGTGCCAGTAGTATAGGTCTGAACTCTGGAAACACCATATATTTT. It encodes CASSIGLNSGNTIYF.

This chain uses TRBV7-2 with TRBJ2-7; the match to TRBD2 covers 13 bases. Germline V gives CDR1 SGHTA, CDR2 FQGNSA. CDR3 length: 17 residues. J gave up 2 bases and V 3 bases, and 7 bases lay outside the gene matches. The CDR3 reads CASSFRLAGGLTYEQYF. DNA for the CDR3: TGTGCCAGCAGCTTCAGACTAGCGGGGGGTCTTACCTACGAGCAGTACTTC.

This rearrangement joins TRBV2 to TRBJ2-5, with TRBD1 matching 7 bases. The germline gives CDR1 SNHLY, CDR2 FYNNEI. The CDR3 spans 13 residues. Trimming took 9 bases from V and 2 from J; bases not matched to a gene: 6. The CDR3 sequence is CARNTGVQETQYF. The CDR3 region has the DNA TGTGCCAGAAACACAGGGGTTCAAGAGACCCAGTACTTC. Full variable domain (remainder filled in from reference TRBV2 and TRBJ2-5): EPEVTQTPSHQVTQMGQEVILRCVPISNHLYFYWYRQILGQKVEFLVSFYNNEISEKSEIFDDQFSVERPDGSNFTLKIRSTKLEDSAMYFCARNTGVQETQYFGPGTRLLVL.

V and J are TRBV7-2 and TRBJ1-5; D unclear. CDR1 SGHTA and CDR2 FQGNSA come from the germline V gene. The CDR3 totals 15 residues. V shed 5 bases and J shed 0 bases, with 11 bases lying between them. The CDR3 sequence is CASSSHKNSNQPQHF. The CDR3 nucleotides read TGTGCCAGCAGCAGCCACAAGAATAGCAATCAGCCCCAGCATTTT.

This clone was picked up one time. The CDR3 DNA follows: TGCGCCAGCAGCCTCTTATCAACTAATGAAAAACTGTTTTTT. It encodes CASSLLSTNEKLFF. This rearrangement joins TRBV5-1 to TRBJ1-4, with D uncertain. The CDR3 runs to 14 residues. Germline CDR1 is SGHRS and CDR2 is YFSETQ. Trimming removed 4 bases at V and 0 bases at J, with 7 bases between. The complete variable domain, with remaining parts taken from reference TRBV5-1 and TRBJ1-4, reads KAGVTQTPRYLIKTRGQQVTLSCSPISGHRSVSWYQQTPGQGLQFLFEYFSETQRNKGNFPGRFSGRQFSNSRSEMNVSTLELGDSALYLCASSLLSTNEKLFFGSGTQLSVL.

J is TRBJ2-5 and V is TRBV14; TRBD1 aligns across 7 bases. V lost 0 bases to trimming and J lost 4 bases; unmatched junction nucleotides: 5. CDR3 length: 15 amino acids. Germline CDR1 is SGHDN and CDR2 is FVKESK. The DNA for the CDR3 is TGTGCCAGCAGCCAAGAATTGACAGGGCTAGAGACCCAGTACTTC. Encoded protein: CASSQELTGLETQYF.

The chain couples TRBV9 to TRBJ2-7; 11 bases fit TRBD1. V shed 4 bases, J shed 5 bases, and the junction held 11 bases outside the gene matches. CDR3 length: 16 residues. Germline V gene data show CDR1 as SGDLS and CDR2 as YYNGEE. CDR3 in DNA: TGTGCCAGCAGCACCCTACCGGGACAGGGGGACCACGAGCAGTACTTC. It codes for CASSTLPGQGDHEQYF.

This clone was observed a single time. Other DNA sequences in this sample translate to the same CDR3. The rearrangement joins TRBV5-6 to TRBJ2-4, with 14 bases aligning to TRBD2. The CDR3 consists of 17 residues. Trimming removed 5 bases from V and 13 bases from J; junction bases left unmatched: 17. The V gene's germline CDR1 is SGHDT and CDR2 YYEEEE. CDR3 protein: CASSSLGLAGGNRSQYF. The CDR3, as DNA: TGTGCCAGCAGTTCTCTTGGACTAGCGGGAGGTAATCGGTCACAGTACTTC.

The rearrangement joins TRBV5-1 to TRBJ2-7; the match to TRBD1 covers 7 bases. J lost 0 bases, V lost 4 bases, and 4 bases had no gene match. The V gene's germline CDR1 is SGHRS and CDR2 YFSETQ. The CDR3 sequence is 14 residues long. The DNA for the CDR3 is TGCGCCAGCAGCACCGGGACAGCCTCCTACGAGCAGTACTTC. Its translation is CASSTGTASYEQYF.

The CDR3 sequence is CASSPRRRVDEKLFF. The CDR3 DNA reads as TGTGCCAGCTCACCACGACGGAGGGTTGATGAAAAACTGTTTTTT. The chain joins TRBV18 to TRBJ1-4; no reliable D call. V gave up 1 base and J gave up 6 bases, with 12 bases separating them. Germline CDR1 is KGHSH and CDR2 is LQKENI. The CDR3 totals 15 residues.

The genes are TRBV18 and TRBJ1-5; 7 bases agree with TRBD1. From germline, CDR1 is KGHSH and CDR2 LQKENI. CDR3 size: 13 residues. Trimming removed 3 bases from V and 11 bases from J; junction bases left unmatched: 7. CDR3 protein: CASSPQGGESQHF. CDR3 bases: TGTGCCAGCTCACCCCAGGGGGGCGAGTCCCAGCATTTT.

This clone was picked up a small number of times. The gene calls are TRBV4-1 and TRBJ1-1; 7 bases are shared with TRBD1. CDR1 is MGHRA, CDR2 YSYEKL, per germline. The CDR3 contains 15 residues. V was pared by 3 bases and J by 3 bases, with 7 bases of the junction left unmatched. The CDR3 region is CASSHADRDHTEAFF. The CDR3 DNA reads as TGCGCCAGCAGCCATGCAGACAGGGACCACACTGAAGCTTTCTTT.

The V call is TRBV5-1, the J call TRBJ1-1; the match to TRBD1 covers 10 bases. The V and J ends lost 0 bases and 7 bases, in that order; junction bases with no gene match: 6. The CDR3 is 15 amino acids. Germline values: CDR1 SGHRS, CDR2 YFSETQ. The CDR3 region is CASSLALTGGDEAFF. The CDR3 DNA reads TGCGCCAGCAGCTTGGCCCTGACAGGGGGCGATGAAGCTTTCTTT.

This chain uses TRBV6-5 with TRBJ2-1; 8 bases line up with TRBD1. With 5 bases clipped from V and 7 bases from J, the junction kept 10 bases outside the gene matches. The CDR3 runs to 15 residues. Looked up from germline, CDR1 is MNHEY and CDR2 is SVGAGI. CDR3 coding DNA: TGTGCCAGCAGTGGCGACAGGGGATCTAAGAATGAGCAGTTCTTC. Its translation is CASSGDRGSKNEQFF.

The rearrangement uses TRBV4-2 and TRBJ2-7; maybe TRBD2 (6 bases). CDR3 length: 16 residues. Germline CDR1 reads LGHNA; CDR2 reads YNFKEQ. Trimming pared 1 base from V and 4 bases from J, leaving 17 bases between. CDR3 DNA sequence: TGTGCCAGCAGCCAAGGATTACGGGGCGCGGGGTACGAGCAGTACTTC. This encodes CASSQGLRGAGYEQYF.

This clone was recorded once. The V and J genes are TRBV10-3 and TRBJ2-7, with D possibly being TRBD2 (5 bases). V was clipped by 5 bases and J by 4 bases, with 6 bases between them. The CDR3 consists of 11 residues. Looked up from germline, CDR1 is ENHRY and CDR2 is SYGVKD. The CDR3 loop is CAISRGYEQYF. The CDR3 region has the DNA TGTGCCATCAGTAGAGGGTACGAGCAGTACTTC.

This chain links TRBV7-9 with TRBJ1-2, with D perhaps matching TRBD1 (5 bases). Looked up from germline, CDR1 is SEHNR and CDR2 is FQNEAQ (reference sequence). The CDR3 sequence is 15 residues long. V was pared by 5 bases and J by 4 bases, with 17 bases between. Here the CDR3 reads CASSPWAEGTYGYTF. The CDR3 DNA reads TGTGCCAGCAGCCCCTGGGCGGAGGGGACCTATGGCTACACCTTC.

The chain has TRBV5-1 and TRBJ2-7; TRBD2 might be the D (5 bases). Germline V lookup: CDR1 SGHRS, CDR2 YFSETQ. There are 14 residues in the CDR3. V lost 4 bases and J 3 bases, leaving 14 bases between the germline ends. The CDR3 reads CASSVASSYYEQYF. The DNA for the CDR3 is TGCGCCAGCAGCGTAGCTTCTAGCTACTACGAGCAGTACTTC.

This sequence joins TRBV6-5 and TRBJ1-1; weak D call: TRBD1 (6 bases). This CDR3 is built from 13 residues. From germline, CDR1 is MNHEY and CDR2 SVGAGI. The V and J ends lost 5 bases and 5 bases respectively, with 12 bases between them. CDR3 sequence reads: CASSPTQGTEAFF. The CDR3 DNA reads as TGTGCCAGCAGTCCGACACAGGGAACTGAAGCTTTCTTT.

This chain joins TRBV11-2 and TRBJ2-3, with a weak D call TRBD1 (6 bases). Germline V gene lookup returns CDR1 SGHAT and CDR2 FQNNGV. V gave up 1 base and J gave up 11 bases, with 16 bases separating them. The CDR3 covers 14 residues. CDR3 loop: CASSLALGGQWQYF. CDR3 DNA sequence: TGTGCCAGCAGCTTAGCCCTTGGAGGACAGTGGCAGTATTTT. The full variable domain, rest sourced from reference TRBV11-2 and TRBJ2-3, is EAGVAQSPRYKIIEKRQSVAFWCNPISGHATLYWYQQILGQGPKLLIQFQNNGVVDDSQLPKDRFSAERLKGVDSTLKIQPAKLEDSAVYLCASSLALGGQWQYFGPGTRLTVL.

The V gene is TRBV29-1, the J gene TRBJ1-2; 10 bases align to TRBD1. The junction had 9 bases not matched to a gene; V was cut back by 5 bases and J by 3 bases. Germline V gives CDR1 SQVTM, CDR2 ANQGSEA. The CDR3 sequence is 15 residues long. CDR3 bases: TGCAGCGTTATGAAGAGGGACAGGGGAGACTATGGCTACACCTTC. Encoded protein: CSVMKRDRGDYGYTF.

V is TRBV5-1 and J is TRBJ1-4; D unresolved. This CDR3 has 14 residues. Germline CDR1 reads SGHRS; CDR2 reads YFSETQ. The V end lost 5 bases, the J end lost 0 bases, and 8 bases lay between the germline ends. CDR3 residues: CASREQTTNEKLFF. In nucleotides, the CDR3 is TGCGCCAGCAGGGAGCAGACAACTAATGAAAAACTGTTTTTT.

This clone has only one observation. This chain joins TRBV9 and TRBJ1-6, with D possibly matching TRBD1 (6 bases). V lost 0 bases to trimming and J lost 10 bases, with 26 bases between them. The CDR3 spans 19 residues. Germline values: CDR1 SGDLS, CDR2 YYNGEE. The CDR3 sequence is CASSVEGDSKGGKKSPLHF. Written as DNA, the CDR3 is TGTGCCAGCAGCGTAGAAGGAGACAGTAAGGGGGGGAAAAAGTCACCCCTCCACTTT.

The CDR3 region is CASRDRTENTEAFF. The CDR3 DNA reads TGTGCCAGCAGGGATAGGACGGAGAACACTGAAGCTTTCTTT. The V call is TRBV2, the J call TRBJ1-1, with D unresolved. V was cut by 6 bases and J by 1 base, with 12 bases left in between. Germline CDR1 and CDR2: SNHLY and FYNNEI. This CDR3 spans 14 amino acids.

A few counts support this clone. CDR3: CASGTVQETQYF. The CDR3 nucleotides are TGTGCCAGCGGGACAGTCCAAGAGACCCAGTACTTC. The chain uses TRBV6-5 and TRBJ2-5; 7 bases align to TRBD1. Germline V lookup: CDR1 MNHEY, CDR2 SVGAGI. The V and J ends lost 8 bases and 1 base, in that order; junction bases with no gene match: 1. The CDR3 spans 12 residues.

The table lists this clone with a count of one. This chain links TRBV4-1 with TRBJ2-5, with TRBD2 matching over 8 bases. Germline CDR1 and CDR2: MGHRA and YSYEKL. CDR3 size: 16 residues. V lost 4 bases to trimming and J lost 0 bases; unmatched junction nucleotides: 7. The CDR3, as DNA: TGCGCCAGCAGCCTAATCAGCGGGGGCTACCAAGAGACCCAGTACTTC. The encoded protein is CASSLISGGYQETQYF.

The chain joins TRBV7-2 to TRBJ2-1; D gene ambiguous. The V and J ends lost 1 base and 0 bases respectively, with 16 bases between them. CDR1 SGHTA and CDR2 FQGNSA come from the germline V gene. This CDR3 is 18 amino acids long. Written as DNA, the CDR3 is TGTGCCAGCAGCTTAGGTTCGGTTTTCCGGAGCTCCTACAATGAGCAGTTCTTC. It is translated as CASSLGSVFRSSYNEQFF.

The chain is built from TRBV30 and TRBJ1-2; TRBD1 aligns across 7 bases. There are 13 residues in the CDR3. Trimming removed 8 bases from V and 2 bases from J; junction bases left unmatched: 8. The germline gives CDR1 GTSNPN, CDR2 SVGIG (reference sequence). The CDR3 DNA reads TGTGCCCGAGGGGGACAGTGGAACTATGGCTACACCTTC. It codes for CARGGQWNYGYTF. The full variable domain, rest sourced from reference TRBV30 and TRBJ1-2, is SQTIHQWPATLVQPVGSPLSLECTVEGTSNPNLYWYRQAAGRGLQLLFYSVGIGQISSEVPQNLSASRPQDRQFILSSKKLLLSDSGFYLCARGGQWNYGYTFGSGTRLTVV.

This chain uses TRBV30 with TRBJ1-2; D may be TRBD1 (6 bases). The CDR3 length is 14 residues. CDR1 and CDR2 (germline): GTSNPN, SVGIG (reference sequence). Trimming cost V 0 bases and J 5 bases, with 13 bases left between them. CDR3 sequence reads: CAWSVRGRTYGYTF. The CDR3 bases are TGTGCCTGGAGTGTGAGGGGGAGGACTTATGGCTACACCTTC. Full variable domain (remainder filled in from reference TRBV30 and TRBJ1-2): SQTIHQWPATLVQPVGSPLSLECTVEGTSNPNLYWYRQAAGRGLQLLFYSVGIGQISSEVPQNLSASRPQDRQFILSSKKLLLSDSGFYLCAWSVRGRTYGYTFGSGTRLTVV.

The chain is built from TRBV11-3 and TRBJ2-7, with 9 bases identical to TRBD2. The germline gives CDR1 SGHNT, CDR2 YENEEA. CDR3 length: 17 residues. The J segment lost 4 bases and the V segment lost 5 bases, leaving 15 bases of the junction unmatched. CDR3 bases: TGTGCCAGCAGCCCGAGGGTTAGCGGGGGCCCCTCTTACGAGCAGTACTTC. Translated, it gives CASSPRVSGGPSYEQYF. Drawing the rest from reference TRBV11-3 and TRBJ2-7, the complete variable domain is EAGVVQSPRYKIIEKKQPVAFWCNPISGHNTLYWYLQNLGQGPELLIRYENEEAVDDSQLPKDRFSAERLKGVDSTLKIQPAELGDSAVYLCASSPRVSGGPSYEQYFGPGTRLTVT.